What follows are 2 T cell receptor beta chains derived from one specimen sequenced in a study of T cells in Graves' hyperthyroidism and ophthalmopathy. RNA transcripts provided the source from which TCR beta CDR3 regions were amplified. First-round RT-PCR with HTBI primers amplified the TCR CDR3 region. TCRdb re-called the multiplex PCR reads with MiXCR, one entry per CDR3 protein. The data contain about half a million distinct CDR3 sequences, around 15% of them singletons. The sequenced sample was blood. These receptors were collected from a woman in her 30s with Graves' ophthalmopathy.

This clonotype was found many times. The chain couples TRBV5-1 to TRBJ2-1, with D perhaps assigned TRBD1 or TRBD2 (5 bases each). Trimming took off 4 bases at V and 5 bases at J, with 13 bases between the two ends. Germline V gene data show CDR1 as SGHRS and CDR2 as YFSETQ. CDR3 length: 14 residues. CDR3: CASSLSRGNNEQFF. The DNA for the CDR3 is TGCGCCAGCAGCCTCTCTCGGGGCAACAATGAGCAGTTCTTC.

CDR3: CSALPSGGRADEQFF. DNA for the CDR3: TGCAGTGCTCTCCCCTCGGGCGGGAGGGCGGACGAGCAGTTCTTC. This rearrangement joins TRBV20-1 to TRBJ2-1, with TRBD2 matching 9 bases. Germline V gene data show CDR1 as DFQATT and CDR2 as SNEGSKA (reference sequence). This CDR3 region has 15 residues. The V segment lost 5 bases and the J segment 10 bases; nucleotides outside the gene matches: 15.